This entry is about one T cell receptor (beta chain). The antigen remains undetermined. The CDR3 length is 16 residues. Germline V lookup: CDR1 SGHTA, CDR2 FQGNSA. V was pared by 7 bases and J by 0 bases, with 16 bases between. These data belong to a study of cytomegalovirus exposure and HLA in healthy donors. Study results and limitations: Some public TCRs appeared in many individuals, while most sequences were rare. Several top significant clusters appeared, in a later analysis, to be linked to common viral pathogens. Immune exposure was documented only through CMV serostatus.

It was with 60 Vbeta and 13 Jbeta primers that the PCR ran. Methods used by the authors: Later, an analysis found about 77 million unique TCR beta chains, and 9.5 million to 12 million of these were shared. This table comes from immunoSEQ multiplex PCR, and its TCRdb copy is limited to in-frame clones, with some not included. D and trimming were read from the DNA, whereas the V and J calls and clone size are those reported in that table. The data hold about 170,000 clones, with approximately 81% observed a single time. J is TRBJ2-1 and V is TRBV7-2; the D is unclear. This clonotype was obtained from a man aged 30 to 39 in good health and CMV-seropositive. The source material was PBMCs. The CDR3 reads CASTLRWASSYNEQFF. DNA of the CDR3: TGTGCCAGCACCCTTCGGTGGGCGAGCTCCTACAATGAGCAGTTCTTC.